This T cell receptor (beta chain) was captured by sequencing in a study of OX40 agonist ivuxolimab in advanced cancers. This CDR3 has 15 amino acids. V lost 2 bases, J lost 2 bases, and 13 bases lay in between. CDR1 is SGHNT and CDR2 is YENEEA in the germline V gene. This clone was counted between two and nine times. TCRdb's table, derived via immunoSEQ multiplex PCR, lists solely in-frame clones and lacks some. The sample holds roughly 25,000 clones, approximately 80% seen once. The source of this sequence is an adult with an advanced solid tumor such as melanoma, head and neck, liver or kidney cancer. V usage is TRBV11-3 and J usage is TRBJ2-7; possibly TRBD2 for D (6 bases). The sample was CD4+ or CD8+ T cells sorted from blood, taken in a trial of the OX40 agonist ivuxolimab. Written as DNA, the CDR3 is TGTGCCAGCAGCTTATCCGGGACGGGAGCCTACGAGCAGTACTTC. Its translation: CASSLSGTGAYEQYF. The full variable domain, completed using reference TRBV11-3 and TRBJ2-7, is EAGVVQSPRYKIIEKKQPVAFWCNPISGHNTLYWYLQNLGQGPELLIRYENEEAVDDSQLPKDRFSAERLKGVDSTLKIQPAELGDSAVYLCASSLSGTGAYEQYFGPGTRLTVT.